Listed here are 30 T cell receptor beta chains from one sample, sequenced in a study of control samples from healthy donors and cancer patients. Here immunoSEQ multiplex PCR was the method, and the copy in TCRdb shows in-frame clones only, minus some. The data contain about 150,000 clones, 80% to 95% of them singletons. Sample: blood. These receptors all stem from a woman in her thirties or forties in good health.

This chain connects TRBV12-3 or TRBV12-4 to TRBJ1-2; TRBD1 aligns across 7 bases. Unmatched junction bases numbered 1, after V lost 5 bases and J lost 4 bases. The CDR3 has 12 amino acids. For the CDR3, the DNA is TGTGCCAGCAGTCCAGGGGGCTATGGCTACACCTTC. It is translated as CASSPGGYGYTF.

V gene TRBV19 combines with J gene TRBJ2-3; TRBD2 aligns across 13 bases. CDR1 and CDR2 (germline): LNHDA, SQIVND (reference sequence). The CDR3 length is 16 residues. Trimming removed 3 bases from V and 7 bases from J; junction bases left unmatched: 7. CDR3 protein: CASSMELAGGRHTQYF. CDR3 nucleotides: TGTGCCAGTAGTATGGAACTAGCGGGGGGGCGACATACGCAGTATTTT.

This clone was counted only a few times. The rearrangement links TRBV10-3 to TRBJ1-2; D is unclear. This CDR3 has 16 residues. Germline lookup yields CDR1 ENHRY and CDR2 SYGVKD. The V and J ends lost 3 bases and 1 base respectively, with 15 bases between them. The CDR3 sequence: CAISDTRALLNYGYTF. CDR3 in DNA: TGTGCCATCAGTGACACGAGGGCCCTTCTTAACTATGGCTACACCTTC.

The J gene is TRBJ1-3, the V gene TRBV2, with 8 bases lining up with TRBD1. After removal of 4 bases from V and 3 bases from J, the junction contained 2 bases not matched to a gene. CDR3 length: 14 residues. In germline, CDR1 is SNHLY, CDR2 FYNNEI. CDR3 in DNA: TGTGCCAGCAGTGGGACAGGGTATGGAAACACCATATATTTT. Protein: CASSGTGYGNTIYF.

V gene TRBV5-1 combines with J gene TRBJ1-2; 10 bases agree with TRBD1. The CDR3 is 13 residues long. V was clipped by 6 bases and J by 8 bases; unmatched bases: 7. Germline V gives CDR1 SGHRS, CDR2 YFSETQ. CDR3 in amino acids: CASKGTGDGGYTF. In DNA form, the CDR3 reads TGCGCCAGCAAAGGGACAGGGGACGGGGGCTACACCTTC.

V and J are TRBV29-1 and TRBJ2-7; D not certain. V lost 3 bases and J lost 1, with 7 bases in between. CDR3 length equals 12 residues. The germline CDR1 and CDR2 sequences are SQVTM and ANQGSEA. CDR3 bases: TGCAGCGTTGAGAGTAGTTCCTACGAGCAGTACTTC. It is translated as CSVESSSYEQYF.

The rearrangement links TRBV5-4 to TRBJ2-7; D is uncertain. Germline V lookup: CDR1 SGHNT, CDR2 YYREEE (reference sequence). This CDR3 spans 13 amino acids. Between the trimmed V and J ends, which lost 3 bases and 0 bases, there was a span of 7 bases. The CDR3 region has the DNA TGTGCCAGCAGCTCCGGGTCCTCCTACGAGCAGTACTTC. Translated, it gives CASSSGSSYEQYF.

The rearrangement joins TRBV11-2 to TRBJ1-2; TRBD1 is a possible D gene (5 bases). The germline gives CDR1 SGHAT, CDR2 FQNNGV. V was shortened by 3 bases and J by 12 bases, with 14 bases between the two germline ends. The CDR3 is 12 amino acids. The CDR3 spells CASSFGEGDHTF. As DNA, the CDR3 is TGTGCCAGCAGCTTCGGAGAAGGGGATCACACCTTC.

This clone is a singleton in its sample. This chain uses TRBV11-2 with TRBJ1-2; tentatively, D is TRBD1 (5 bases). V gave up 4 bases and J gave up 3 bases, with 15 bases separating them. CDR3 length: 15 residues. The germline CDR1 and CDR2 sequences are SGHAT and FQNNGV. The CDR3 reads CASSSTGGGYYGYTF. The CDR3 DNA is TGTGCCAGCAGCTCCACCGGCGGGGGGTACTATGGCTACACCTTC.

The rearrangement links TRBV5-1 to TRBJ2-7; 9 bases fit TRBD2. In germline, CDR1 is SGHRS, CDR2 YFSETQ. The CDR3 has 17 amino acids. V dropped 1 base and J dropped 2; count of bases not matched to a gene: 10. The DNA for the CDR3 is TGCGCCAGCAGCTTGACTGTTGTAAGCGGGGGGCCCTACGAGCAGTACTTC. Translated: CASSLTVVSGGPYEQYF.

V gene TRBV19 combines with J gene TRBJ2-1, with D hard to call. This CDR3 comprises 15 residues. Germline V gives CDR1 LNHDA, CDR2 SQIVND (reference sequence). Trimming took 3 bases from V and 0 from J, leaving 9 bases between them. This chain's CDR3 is CASSISRSSYNEQFF. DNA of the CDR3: TGTGCCAGTAGTATCTCTAGAAGCTCCTACAATGAGCAGTTCTTC.

For the CDR3, the DNA is TGTGCCAGCAGTTCCTACAGGGGGCTGAGCTCCTACAATGAGCAGTTCTTC. Translated, it gives CASSSYRGLSSYNEQFF. The rearrangement links TRBV27 to TRBJ2-1; 9 positions match TRBD1. The CDR3 totals 17 residues. The J segment lost 0 bases and the V segment lost 4 bases, leaving 7 bases of the junction unmatched. Germline CDR1 MNHEY, CDR2 SMNVEV (reference sequence).

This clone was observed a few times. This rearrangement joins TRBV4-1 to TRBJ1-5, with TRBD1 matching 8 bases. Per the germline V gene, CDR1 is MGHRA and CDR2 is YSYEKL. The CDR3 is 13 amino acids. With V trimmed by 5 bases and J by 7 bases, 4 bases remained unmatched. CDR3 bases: TGCGCCAGCAGCTCGGACAGGGCCCAGCCCCAGCATTTT. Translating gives CASSSDRAQPQHF.

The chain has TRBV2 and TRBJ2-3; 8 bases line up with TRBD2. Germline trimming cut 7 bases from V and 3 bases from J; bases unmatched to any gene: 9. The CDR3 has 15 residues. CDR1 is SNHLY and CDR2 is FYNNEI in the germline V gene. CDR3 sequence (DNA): TGTGCCAGCATAGGTGTCGGGGGGGGAACAGATACGCAGTATTTT. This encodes CASIGVGGGTDTQYF.

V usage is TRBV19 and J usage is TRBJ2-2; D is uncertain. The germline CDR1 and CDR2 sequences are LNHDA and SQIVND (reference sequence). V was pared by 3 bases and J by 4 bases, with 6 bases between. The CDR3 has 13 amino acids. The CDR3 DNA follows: TGTGCCAGTAGTATGGACCCCACCGGGGAGCTGTTTTTT. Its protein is CASSMDPTGELFF. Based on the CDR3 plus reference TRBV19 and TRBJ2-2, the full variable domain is DGGITQSPKYLFRKEGQNVTLSCEQNLNHDAMYWYRQDPGQGLRLIYYSQIVNDFQKGDIAEGYSVSREKKESFPLTVTSAQKNPTAFYLCASSMDPTGELFFGEGSRLTVL.

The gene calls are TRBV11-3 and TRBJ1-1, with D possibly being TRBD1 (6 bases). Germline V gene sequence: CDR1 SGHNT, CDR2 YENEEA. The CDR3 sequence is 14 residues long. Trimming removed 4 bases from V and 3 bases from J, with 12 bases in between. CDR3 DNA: TGTGCCAGCAGCTCGAGGGGGATAGACACTGAAGCTTTCTTT. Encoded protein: CASSSRGIDTEAFF.

The CDR3 DNA follows: TGTGCCAGCAGCGCAACGGGGGGTTTTAGTGGTGGCTACACCTTC. It encodes CASSATGGFSGGYTF. This chain connects TRBV7-3 to TRBJ1-2, with a tentative D call TRBD1 (5 bases). The CDR3 totals 15 residues. Trimming left V 5 bases short and J 7 bases short, with 20 bases between. Germline CDR1 is SGHTA and CDR2 is FQGTGA.

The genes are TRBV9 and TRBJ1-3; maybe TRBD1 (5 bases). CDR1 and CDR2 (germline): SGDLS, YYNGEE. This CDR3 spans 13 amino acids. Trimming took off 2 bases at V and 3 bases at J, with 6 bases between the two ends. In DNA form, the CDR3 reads TGTGCCAGCAGCGTGGGGGTTGGAAACACCATATATTTT. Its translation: CASSVGVGNTIYF.

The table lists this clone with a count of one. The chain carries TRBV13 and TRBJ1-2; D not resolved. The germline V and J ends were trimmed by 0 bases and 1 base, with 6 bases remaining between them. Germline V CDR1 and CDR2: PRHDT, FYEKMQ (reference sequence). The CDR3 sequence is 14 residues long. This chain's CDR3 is CASSLGDFNYGYTF. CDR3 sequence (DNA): TGTGCCAGCAGCTTAGGAGATTTTAACTATGGCTACACCTTC.

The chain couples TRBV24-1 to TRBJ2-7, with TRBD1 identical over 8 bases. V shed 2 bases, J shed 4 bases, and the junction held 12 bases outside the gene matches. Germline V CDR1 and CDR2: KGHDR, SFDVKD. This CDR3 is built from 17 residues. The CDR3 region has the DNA TGTGCCACCAGTGATTCGACCGGGACAGGCAATATTTACGAGCAGTACTTC. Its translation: CATSDSTGTGNIYEQYF.

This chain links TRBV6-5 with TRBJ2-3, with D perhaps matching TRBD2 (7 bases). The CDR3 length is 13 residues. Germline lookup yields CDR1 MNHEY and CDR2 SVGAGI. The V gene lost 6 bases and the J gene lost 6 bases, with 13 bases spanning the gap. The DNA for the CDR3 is TGTGCCAGCAGCGGGGGGCCCTTGGATACGCAGTATTTT. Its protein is CASSGGPLDTQYF.

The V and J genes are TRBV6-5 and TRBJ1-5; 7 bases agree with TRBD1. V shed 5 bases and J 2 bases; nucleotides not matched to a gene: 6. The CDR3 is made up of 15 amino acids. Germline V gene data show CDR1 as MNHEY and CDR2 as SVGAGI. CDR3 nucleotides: TGTGCCAGCAGTACCCACAGGGGTGGCAATCAGCCCCAGCATTTT. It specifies CASSTHRGGNQPQHF.

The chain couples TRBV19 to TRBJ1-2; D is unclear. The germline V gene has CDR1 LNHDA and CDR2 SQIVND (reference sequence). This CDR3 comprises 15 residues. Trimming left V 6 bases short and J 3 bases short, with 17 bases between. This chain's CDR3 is CASSPFLGGDYGYTF. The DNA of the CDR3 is TGTGCCAGTAGCCCATTTTTGGGTGGGGACTATGGCTACACCTTC.

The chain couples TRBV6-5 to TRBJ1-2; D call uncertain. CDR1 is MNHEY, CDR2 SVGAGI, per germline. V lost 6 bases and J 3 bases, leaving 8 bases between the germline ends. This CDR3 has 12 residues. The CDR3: CASSPLDYGYTF. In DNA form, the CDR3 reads TGTGCCAGCAGCCCCCTTGACTATGGCTACACCTTC.

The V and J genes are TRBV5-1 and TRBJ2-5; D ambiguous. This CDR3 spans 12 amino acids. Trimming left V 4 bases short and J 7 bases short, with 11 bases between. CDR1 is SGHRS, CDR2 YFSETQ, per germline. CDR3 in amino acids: CASSPEGWTQYF. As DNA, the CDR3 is TGCGCCAGCAGCCCTGAAGGTTGGACCCAGTACTTC.

DNA for the CDR3: TGCGCCAGTCTAAGGGGGGCGGCAAGCACAGATACGCAGTATTTT. Translated: CASLRGAASTDTQYF. This chain connects TRBV5-1 to TRBJ2-3; tentatively, D is TRBD1 or TRBD2 (6 bases each). Germline values: CDR1 SGHRS, CDR2 YFSETQ. This CDR3 comprises 15 residues. The V end was cut by 8 bases, the J end by 0 bases, with 16 bases between.

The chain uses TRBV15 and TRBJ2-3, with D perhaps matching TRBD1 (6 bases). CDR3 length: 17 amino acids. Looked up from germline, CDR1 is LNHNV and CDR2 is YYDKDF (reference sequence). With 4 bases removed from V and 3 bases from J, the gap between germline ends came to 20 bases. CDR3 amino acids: CATSTPGVGDKTDTQYF. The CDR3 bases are TGTGCCACCAGCACTCCAGGGGTGGGGGATAAAACAGATACGCAGTATTTT.

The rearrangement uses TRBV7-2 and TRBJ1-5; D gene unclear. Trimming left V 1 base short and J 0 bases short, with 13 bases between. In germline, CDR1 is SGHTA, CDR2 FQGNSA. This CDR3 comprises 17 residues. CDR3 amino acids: CASSLGYRAISNQPQHF. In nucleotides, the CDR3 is TGTGCCAGCAGCTTAGGCTACAGAGCAATTAGCAATCAGCCCCAGCATTTT.

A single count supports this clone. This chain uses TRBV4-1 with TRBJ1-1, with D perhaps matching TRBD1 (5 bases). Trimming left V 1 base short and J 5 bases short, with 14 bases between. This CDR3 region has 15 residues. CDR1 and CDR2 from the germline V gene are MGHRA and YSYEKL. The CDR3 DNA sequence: TGCGCCAGCAGCCAAGGTATCGTTGGGGGAACTGAAGCTTTCTTT. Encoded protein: CASSQGIVGGTEAFF.

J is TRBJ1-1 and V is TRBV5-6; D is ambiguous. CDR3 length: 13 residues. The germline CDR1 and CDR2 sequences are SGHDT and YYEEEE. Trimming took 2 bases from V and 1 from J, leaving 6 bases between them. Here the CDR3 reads CASSLTANTEAFF. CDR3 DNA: TGTGCCAGCAGCTTAACAGCGAACACTGAAGCTTTCTTT.